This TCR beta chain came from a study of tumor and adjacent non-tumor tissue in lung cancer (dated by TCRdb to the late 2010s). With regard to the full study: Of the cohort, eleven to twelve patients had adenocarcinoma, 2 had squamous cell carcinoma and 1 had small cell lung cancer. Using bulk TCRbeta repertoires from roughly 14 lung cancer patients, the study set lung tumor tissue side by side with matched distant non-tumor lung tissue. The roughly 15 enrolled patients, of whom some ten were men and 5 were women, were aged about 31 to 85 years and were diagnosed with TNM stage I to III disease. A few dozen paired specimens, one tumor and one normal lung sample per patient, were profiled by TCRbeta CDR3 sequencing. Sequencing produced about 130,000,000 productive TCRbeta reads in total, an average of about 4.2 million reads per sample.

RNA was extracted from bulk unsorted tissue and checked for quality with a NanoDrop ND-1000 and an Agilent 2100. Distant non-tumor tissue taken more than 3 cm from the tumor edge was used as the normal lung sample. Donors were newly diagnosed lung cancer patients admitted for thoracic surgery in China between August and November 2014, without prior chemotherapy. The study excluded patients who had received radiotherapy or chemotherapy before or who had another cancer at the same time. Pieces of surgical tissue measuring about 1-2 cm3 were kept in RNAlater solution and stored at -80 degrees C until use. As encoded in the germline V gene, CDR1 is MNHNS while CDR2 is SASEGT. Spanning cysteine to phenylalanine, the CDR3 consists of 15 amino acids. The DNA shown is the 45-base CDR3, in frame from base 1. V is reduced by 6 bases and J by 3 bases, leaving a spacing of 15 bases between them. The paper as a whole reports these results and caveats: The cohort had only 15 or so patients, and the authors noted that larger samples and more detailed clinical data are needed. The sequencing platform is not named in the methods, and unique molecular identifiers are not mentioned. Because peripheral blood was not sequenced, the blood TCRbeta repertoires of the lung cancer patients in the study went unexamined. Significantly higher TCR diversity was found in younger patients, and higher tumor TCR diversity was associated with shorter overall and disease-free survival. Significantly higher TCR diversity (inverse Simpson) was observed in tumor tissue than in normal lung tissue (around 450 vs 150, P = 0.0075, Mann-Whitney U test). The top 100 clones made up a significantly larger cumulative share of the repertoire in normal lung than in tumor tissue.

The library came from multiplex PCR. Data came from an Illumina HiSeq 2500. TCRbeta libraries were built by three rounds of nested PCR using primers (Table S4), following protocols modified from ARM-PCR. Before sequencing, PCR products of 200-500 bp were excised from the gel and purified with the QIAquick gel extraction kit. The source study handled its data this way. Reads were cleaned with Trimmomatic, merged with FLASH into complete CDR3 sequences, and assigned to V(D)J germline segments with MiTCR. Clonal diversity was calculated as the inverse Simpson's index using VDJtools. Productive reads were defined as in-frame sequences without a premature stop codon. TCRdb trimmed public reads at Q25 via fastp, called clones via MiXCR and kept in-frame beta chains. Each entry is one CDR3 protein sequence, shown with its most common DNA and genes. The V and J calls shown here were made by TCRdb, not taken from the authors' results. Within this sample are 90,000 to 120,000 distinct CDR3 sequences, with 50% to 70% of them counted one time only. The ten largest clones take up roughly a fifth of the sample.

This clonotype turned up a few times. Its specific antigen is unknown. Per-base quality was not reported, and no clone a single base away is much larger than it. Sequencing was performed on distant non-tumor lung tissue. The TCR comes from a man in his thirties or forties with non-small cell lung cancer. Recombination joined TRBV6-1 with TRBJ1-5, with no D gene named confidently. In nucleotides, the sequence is TGTGCCAGCAGGCAACTAGGAGGGTTCAATCAGCCCCAGCATTTT. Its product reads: CASRQLGGFNQPQHF.